This T cell receptor beta chain was profiled in a study of vaccination and CD4 T cells after COVID-19. Study-level background: Four females and six males made up the convalescents, with two Hispanic. The post-COVID samples were taken a median approximately 3.5 months after diagnosis, anywhere from 35 to 161.

Germline CDR1 and CDR2: MNHNS and SASEGT. Germline trimming cut 8 bases from V and 4 bases from J; bases unmatched to any gene: 9. The CDR3 length is 14 residues. TCRdb independently ran MiXCR on the PCR reads; one entry per CDR3 protein. The data contain some 18,000 distinct CDR3 sequences, less than 65% of them singletons. The sample in question was CD4+ T cells from blood, obtained after SARS-CoV-2 vaccination. The clonotype was recovered from a human donor who had recovered from COVID-19. This rearrangement joins TRBV6-1 to TRBJ2-7; 9 nucleotides line up with TRBD1. This CDR3 is CASGRRDRVYEQYF. CDR3 coding DNA: TGTGCCAGCGGGAGGCGGGACAGGGTTTACGAGCAGTACTTC.